This is a list of T cell receptor beta chains from one sample in a study of blood T cell repertoires in COVID-19. Using immunoSEQ multiplex PCR, the repertoire was profiled, and TCRdb retains in-frame clones only, with some absent. Of about 95,000 clones in the sample, 75% to 90% were seen once. Sequencing used peripheral blood. Every receptor here comes from a man between 60 and 70 years old with COVID-19, enrolled during active disease. Both conserved end residues are part of each CDR3. A D gene is named only where the DNA matches it firmly. Clone sizes are given selectively: once, few, many, or a class where the clone is expanded.

v_gene	j_gene	abundance	d_gene	len	CDR3nt	CDR3aa
TRBV28	TRBJ1-2	NA	NA	13	TGTGCCAGCAGTCAGTGGCGCGGCTATGGCTACACCTTC	CASSQWRGYGYTF
TRBV2	TRBJ2-2	few	TRBD2	16	TGTGCCAGCAGTGATACTAGCGGGAGGAACACCGGGGAGCTGTTTTTT	CASSDTSGRNTGELFF
TRBV5-1	TRBJ1-4	NA	NA	15	TGCGCCAGCAGCTTGGAAGGAGGGGTGCATGAAAAACTGTTTTTT	CASSLEGGVHEKLFF
TRBV25-1	TRBJ1-3	NA	NA	13	TGTGCCAGCACGAAACAGACTGGAAACACCATATATTTT	CASTKQTGNTIYF
TRBV7-2	TRBJ1-1	NA	NA	15	TGTGCCAGCAGCCCCCGGTCTCTTCTGAACACTGAAGCTTTCTTT	CASSPRSLLNTEAFF
TRBV6-5	TRBJ2-7	NA	TRBD1	16	TGTGCCAGCAGTTACTCGGACAGGGAGACGGGGTACGAGCAGTACTTC	CASSYSDRETGYEQYF
TRBV2	TRBJ1-3	NA	NA	16	TGTGCCAGCAGTGAAAGGCATCTCCAGGGCGGAAACACCATATATTTT	CASSERHLQGGNTIYF
TRBV4-3	TRBJ1-1	few	NA	14	TGCGCCAGCAGCCAAGAGGGGGGGAACACTGAAGCTTTCTTT	CASSQEGGNTEAFF
TRBV30	TRBJ1-2	NA	NA	12	TGTGCCTGGAGAGCAGGAGGGTATGGCTACACCTTC	CAWRAGGYGYTF
TRBV28	TRBJ2-3	NA	TRBD2	16	TGTGCCAGCAGTTTACTGGCTAGCGGGAGCGCAGATACGCAGTATTTT	CASSLLASGSADTQYF
TRBV6-2/TRBV6-3	TRBJ1-6	NA	TRBD1	15	TGTGCCAGCAGTTCCCTGGGACAGGGAGGATCACCCCTCCACTTT	CASSSLGQGGSPLHF
TRBV28	TRBJ2-3	NA	TRBD2	20	TGTGCCAGCAGTTTCCCTCAGAGACTAGCGGGAGGGCCTGTTCCAGATACGCAGTATTTT	CASSFPQRLAGGPVPDTQYF
TRBV19	TRBJ1-5	NA	TRBD1	15	TGTGCCAGTAGTGCTGGGACAGGGAGAAATCAGCCCCAGCATTTT	CASSAGTGRNQPQHF
TRBV7-2	TRBJ2-7	NA	NA	15	TGTGCCAGCAGCTTAGGGAGTCCCCGTACCTACGAGCAGTACTTC	CASSLGSPRTYEQYF
TRBV19	TRBJ2-3	NA	TRBD2	15	TGTGCCAGTAGTGGACTAGCGGATAGCACAGATACGCAGTATTTT	CASSGLADSTDTQYF
TRBV28	TRBJ1-3	once	NA	15	TGTGCCAGCAGTTTATGGACGGCAGGGGGAAACACCATATATTTT	CASSLWTAGGNTIYF
TRBV9	TRBJ2-3	NA	NA	13	TGTGCCAGTAACAGTCCACAAACAGATACGCAGTATTTT	CASNSPQTDTQYF